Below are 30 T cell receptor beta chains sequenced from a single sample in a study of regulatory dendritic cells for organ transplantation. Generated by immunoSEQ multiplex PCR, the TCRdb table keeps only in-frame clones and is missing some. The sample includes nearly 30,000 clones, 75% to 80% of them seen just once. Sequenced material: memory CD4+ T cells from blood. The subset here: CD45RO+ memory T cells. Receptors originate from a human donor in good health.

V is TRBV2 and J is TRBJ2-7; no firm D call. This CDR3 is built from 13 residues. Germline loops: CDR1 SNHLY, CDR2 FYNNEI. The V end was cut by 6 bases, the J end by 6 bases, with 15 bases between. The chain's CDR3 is CASRGVHLPEQYF. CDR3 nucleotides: TGTGCCAGCAGGGGCGTACACCTCCCCGAGCAGTACTTC.

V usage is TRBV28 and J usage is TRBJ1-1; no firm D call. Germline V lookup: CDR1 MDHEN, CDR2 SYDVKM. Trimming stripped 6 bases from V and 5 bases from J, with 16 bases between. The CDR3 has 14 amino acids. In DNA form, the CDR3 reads TGTGCCAGCAGCTCCCCGGCAGGCGAAACTGAAGCTTTCTTT. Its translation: CASSSPAGETEAFF.

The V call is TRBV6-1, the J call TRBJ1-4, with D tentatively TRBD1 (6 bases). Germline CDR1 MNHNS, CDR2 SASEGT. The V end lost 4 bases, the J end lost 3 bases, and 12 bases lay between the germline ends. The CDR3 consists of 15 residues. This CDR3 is CASSAYRDANEKLFF. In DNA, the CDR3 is TGTGCCAGCAGTGCGTACAGGGATGCTAATGAAAAACTGTTTTTT.

CDR3 in amino acids: CASSLESGYGYTF. DNA for the CDR3: TGTGCCAGCAGTTTGGAGTCGGGCTATGGCTACACCTTC. The genes are TRBV6-6 and TRBJ1-2; D call uncertain. This CDR3 is built from 13 residues. Germline CDR1 is MNHNY and CDR2 is SVGAGI (reference sequence). V was cut by 4 bases and J by 4 bases, with 10 bases left in between.

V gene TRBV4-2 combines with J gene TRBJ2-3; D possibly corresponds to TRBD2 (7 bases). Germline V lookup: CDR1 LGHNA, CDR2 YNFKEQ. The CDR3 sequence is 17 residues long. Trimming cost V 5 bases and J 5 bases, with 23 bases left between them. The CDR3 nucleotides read TGTGCCAGCAGCGCTCGCGCACAGGGATGGGGGGGAGATACGCAGTATTTT. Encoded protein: CASSARAQGWGGDTQYF.

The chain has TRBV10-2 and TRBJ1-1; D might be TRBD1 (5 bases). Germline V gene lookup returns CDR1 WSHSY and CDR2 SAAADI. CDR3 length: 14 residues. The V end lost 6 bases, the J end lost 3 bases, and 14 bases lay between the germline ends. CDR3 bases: TGCGCCAGCAGCCTAGACAGACCCTACACTGAAGCTTTCTTT. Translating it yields CASSLDRPYTEAFF.

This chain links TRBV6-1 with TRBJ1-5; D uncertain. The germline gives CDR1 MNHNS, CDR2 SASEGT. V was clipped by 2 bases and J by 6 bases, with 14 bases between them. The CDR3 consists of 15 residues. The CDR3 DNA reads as TGTGCCAGCAGTGAAAGAAGGGTAGGGAGTCAGCCCCAGCATTTT. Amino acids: CASSERRVGSQPQHF.

CDR3 nucleotide sequence: TGTGCCAGCAGCTTATCCGATAGGGACTTGCAAGAGACCCAGTACTTC. Translating it yields CASSLSDRDLQETQYF. This sequence joins TRBV11-1 and TRBJ2-5; tentatively, D is TRBD2 (6 bases). Between the trimmed V and J ends, which lost 2 bases and 2 bases, there was a span of 15 bases. The CDR3 is 16 residues long. Looked up from germline, CDR1 is SGHAT and CDR2 is FQDESV (reference sequence).

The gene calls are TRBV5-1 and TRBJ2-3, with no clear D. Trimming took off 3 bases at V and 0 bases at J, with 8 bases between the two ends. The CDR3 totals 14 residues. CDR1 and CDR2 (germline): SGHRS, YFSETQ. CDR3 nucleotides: TGCGCCAGCAGCTATCAGGAAAGCACAGATACGCAGTATTTT. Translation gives CASSYQESTDTQYF.

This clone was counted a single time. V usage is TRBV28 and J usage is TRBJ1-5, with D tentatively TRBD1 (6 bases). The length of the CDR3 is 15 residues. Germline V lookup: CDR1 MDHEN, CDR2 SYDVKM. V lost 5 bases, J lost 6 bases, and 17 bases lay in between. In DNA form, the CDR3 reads TGTGCCAGCAGTCCCCTCACAGGAGGGGGTCAGCCCCAGCATTTT. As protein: CASSPLTGGGQPQHF.

CDR3 protein: CASSDYADRVRYEQYF. The CDR3 DNA reads TGCGCCAGCAGCGATTATGCCGACAGGGTTCGGTACGAGCAGTACTTC. The chain uses TRBV5-1 and TRBJ2-7; the match to TRBD1 covers 7 bases. This CDR3 is 16 amino acids long. The V and J ends lost 4 bases and 4 bases, in that order; junction bases with no gene match: 14. From germline, CDR1 is SGHRS and CDR2 YFSETQ.

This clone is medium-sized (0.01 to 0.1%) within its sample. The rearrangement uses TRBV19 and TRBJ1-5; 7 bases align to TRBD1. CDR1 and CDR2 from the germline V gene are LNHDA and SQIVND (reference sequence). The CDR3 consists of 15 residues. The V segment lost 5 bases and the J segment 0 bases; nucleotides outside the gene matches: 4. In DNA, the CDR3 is TGTGCCAGTAGTGAGGGGGCCTATAGCAATCAGCCCCAGCATTTT. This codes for CASSEGAYSNQPQHF.

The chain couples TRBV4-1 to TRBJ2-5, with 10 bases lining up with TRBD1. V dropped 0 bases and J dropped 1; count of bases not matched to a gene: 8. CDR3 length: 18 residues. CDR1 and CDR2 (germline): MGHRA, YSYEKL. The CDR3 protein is CASSQEFPGTGVQETQYF. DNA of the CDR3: TGCGCCAGCAGCCAAGAATTCCCCGGGACAGGGGTCCAAGAGACCCAGTACTTC.

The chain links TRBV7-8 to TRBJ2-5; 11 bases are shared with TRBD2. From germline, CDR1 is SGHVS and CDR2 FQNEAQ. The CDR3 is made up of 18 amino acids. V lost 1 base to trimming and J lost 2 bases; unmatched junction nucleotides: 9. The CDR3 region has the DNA TGTGCCAGCAGCTTAGGACTCACCGGACTAGCGGGTCAAGAGACCCAGTACTTC. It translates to CASSLGLTGLAGQETQYF.

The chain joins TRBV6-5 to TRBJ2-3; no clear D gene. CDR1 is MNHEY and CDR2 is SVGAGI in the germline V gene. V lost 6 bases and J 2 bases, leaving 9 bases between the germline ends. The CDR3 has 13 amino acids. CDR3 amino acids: CASRKQDTDTQYF. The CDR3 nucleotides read TGTGCCAGCAGGAAACAAGACACAGATACGCAGTATTTT.

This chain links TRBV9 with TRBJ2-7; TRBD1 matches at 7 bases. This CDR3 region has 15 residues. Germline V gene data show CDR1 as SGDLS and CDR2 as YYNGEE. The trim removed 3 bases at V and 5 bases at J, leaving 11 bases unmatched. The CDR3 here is CASSETGAASHEQYF. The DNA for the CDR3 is TGTGCCAGCAGCGAAACAGGGGCCGCGTCCCACGAGCAGTACTTC.

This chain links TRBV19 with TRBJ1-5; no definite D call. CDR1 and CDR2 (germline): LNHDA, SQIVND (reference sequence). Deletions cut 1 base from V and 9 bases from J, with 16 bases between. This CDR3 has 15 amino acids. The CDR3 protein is CASSIGGRSFGPQHF. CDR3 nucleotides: TGTGCCAGTAGTATAGGAGGGCGCTCATTTGGGCCCCAGCATTTT.

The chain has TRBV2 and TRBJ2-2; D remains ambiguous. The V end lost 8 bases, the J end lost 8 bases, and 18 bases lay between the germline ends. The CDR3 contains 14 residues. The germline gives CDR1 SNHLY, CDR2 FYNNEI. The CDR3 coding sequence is TGTGCCAGCTTAAGAGGTACCCCCCCGGGGGAGCTGTTTTTT. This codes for CASLRGTPPGELFF.

In nucleotides, the CDR3 is TGTGCCAGCAGCATGGGCCCGACTCTCACAGATACGCAGTATTTT. Encoded protein: CASSMGPTLTDTQYF. This chain joins TRBV11-2 and TRBJ2-3; D gene ambiguous. In germline, CDR1 is SGHAT, CDR2 FQNNGV. There are 15 residues in the CDR3. Trimming shortened V by 5 bases and J by 2 bases, and 14 bases separated the two germline ends.

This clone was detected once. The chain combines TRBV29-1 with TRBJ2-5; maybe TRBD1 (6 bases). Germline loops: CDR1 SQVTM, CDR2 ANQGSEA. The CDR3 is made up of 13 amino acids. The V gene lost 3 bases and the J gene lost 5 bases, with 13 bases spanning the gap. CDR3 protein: CSVETQGWETQYF. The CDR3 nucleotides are TGCAGCGTTGAGACACAGGGTTGGGAGACCCAGTACTTC. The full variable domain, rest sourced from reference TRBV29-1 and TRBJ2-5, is SAVISQKPSRDICQRGTSLTIQCQVDSQVTMMFWYRQQPGQSLTLIATANQGSEATYESGFVIDKFPISRPNLTFSTLTVSNMSPEDSSIYLCSVETQGWETQYFGPGTRLLVL.

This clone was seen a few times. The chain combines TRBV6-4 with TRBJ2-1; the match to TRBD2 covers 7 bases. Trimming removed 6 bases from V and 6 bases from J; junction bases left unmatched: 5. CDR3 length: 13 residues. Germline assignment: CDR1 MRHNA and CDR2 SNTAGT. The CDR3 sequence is CASSSGATNEQFF. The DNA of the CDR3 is TGTGCCAGCAGCAGCGGGGCGACCAATGAGCAGTTCTTC.

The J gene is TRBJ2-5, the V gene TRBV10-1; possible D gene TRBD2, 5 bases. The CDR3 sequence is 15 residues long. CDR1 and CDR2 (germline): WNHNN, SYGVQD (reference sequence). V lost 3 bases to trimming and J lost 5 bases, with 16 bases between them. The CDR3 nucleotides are TGCGCCAGCAGTGAATCTTTAGCGCCCAGGGAGACCCAGTACTTC. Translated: CASSESLAPRETQYF.

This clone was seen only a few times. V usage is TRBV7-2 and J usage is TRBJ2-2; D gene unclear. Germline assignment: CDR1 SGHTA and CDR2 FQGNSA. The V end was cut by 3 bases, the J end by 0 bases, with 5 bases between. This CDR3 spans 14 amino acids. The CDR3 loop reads CASSFSPNTGELFF. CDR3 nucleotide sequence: TGTGCCAGCAGCTTTAGCCCGAACACCGGGGAGCTGTTTTTT.

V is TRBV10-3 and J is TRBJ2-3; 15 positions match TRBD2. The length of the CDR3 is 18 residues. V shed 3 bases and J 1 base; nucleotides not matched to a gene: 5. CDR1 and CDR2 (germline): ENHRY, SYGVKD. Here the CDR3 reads CAISDGTSGGRGTDTQYF. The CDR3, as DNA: TGTGCCATCAGTGATGGGACTAGCGGGGGGCGGGGCACAGATACGCAGTATTTT.

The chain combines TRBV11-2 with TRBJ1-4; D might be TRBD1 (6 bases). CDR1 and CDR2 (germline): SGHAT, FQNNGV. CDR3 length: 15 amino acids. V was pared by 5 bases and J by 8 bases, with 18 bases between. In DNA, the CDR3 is TGTGCCAGCAGCCCCCCCGGGAGGGGGAACGAAAAACTGTTTTTT. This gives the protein CASSPPGRGNEKLFF.

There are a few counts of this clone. This chain's CDR3 is CASKFSGGNEQFF. CDR3 DNA: TGTGCCAGTAAGTTTTCCGGGGGCAATGAGCAGTTCTTC. The chain links TRBV19 to TRBJ2-1; possible D gene TRBD2, 6 bases. This CDR3 spans 13 amino acids. Trimming shortened V by 7 bases and J by 6 bases, and 13 bases separated the two germline ends. Germline V gene lookup returns CDR1 LNHDA and CDR2 SQIVND (reference sequence).

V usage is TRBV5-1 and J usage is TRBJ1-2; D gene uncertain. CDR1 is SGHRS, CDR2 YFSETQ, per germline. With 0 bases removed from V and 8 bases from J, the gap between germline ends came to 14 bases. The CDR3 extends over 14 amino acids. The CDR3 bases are TGCGCCAGCAGCTTGGAGGCCGGATCAGTCGGCTACACCTTC. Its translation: CASSLEAGSVGYTF. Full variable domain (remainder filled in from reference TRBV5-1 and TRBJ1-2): KAGVTQTPRYLIKTRGQQVTLSCSPISGHRSVSWYQQTPGQGLQFLFEYFSETQRNKGNFPGRFSGRQFSNSRSEMNVSTLELGDSALYLCASSLEAGSVGYTFGSGTRLTVV.

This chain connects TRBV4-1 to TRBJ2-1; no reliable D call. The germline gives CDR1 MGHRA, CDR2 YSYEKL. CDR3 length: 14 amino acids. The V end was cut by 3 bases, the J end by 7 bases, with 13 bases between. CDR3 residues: CASSQGSILNEQFF. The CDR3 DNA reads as TGCGCCAGCAGCCAGGGGTCGATTCTGAATGAGCAGTTCTTC.

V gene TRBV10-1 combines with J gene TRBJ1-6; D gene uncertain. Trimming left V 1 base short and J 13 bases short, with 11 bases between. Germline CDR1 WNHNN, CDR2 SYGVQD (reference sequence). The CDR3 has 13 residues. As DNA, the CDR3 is TGCGCCAGCAGTGAGTTTCATGGAGGGCCCCTCCACTTT. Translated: CASSEFHGGPLHF.

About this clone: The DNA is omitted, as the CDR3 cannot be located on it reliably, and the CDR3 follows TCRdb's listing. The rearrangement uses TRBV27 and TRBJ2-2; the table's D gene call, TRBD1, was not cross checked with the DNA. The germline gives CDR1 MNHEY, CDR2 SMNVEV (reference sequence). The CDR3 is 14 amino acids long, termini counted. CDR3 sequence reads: CASSFGQGAIRVFF.